The 12 T cell receptor beta chains below all came from one sample that was sequenced in a study of T cell responses to AZD1222 COVID-19 vaccine. Profiling relied on immunoSEQ multiplex PCR, and the TCRdb table lists in-frame clones only, not all of them. The sample has about 260,000 clones, approximately 95% seen once. The specimen comprised peripheral blood, sampled on day 0 of AZD1222 vaccination. The receptors originated from an adult in good health.

The chain combines TRBV28 with TRBJ1-2; unclear D gene. Between the trimmed V and J ends, which lost 7 bases and 4 bases, there was a span of 16 bases. The CDR3 consists of 14 residues. CDR1 and CDR2 from the germline V gene are MDHEN and SYDVKM. The CDR3 reads CASTLDGAFYGYTF. In DNA, the CDR3 is TGTGCCAGCACCCTGGATGGCGCATTCTATGGCTACACCTTC.

The V and J genes are TRBV5-1 and TRBJ2-7; D is ambiguous. CDR3 size: 13 residues. Germline CDR1 is SGHRS and CDR2 is YFSETQ. V dropped 4 bases and J dropped 7 bases, with 15 bases sitting between them. The CDR3 sequence: CASSPSGTGEQYF. The CDR3 DNA reads as TGCGCCAGCAGCCCTTCGGGCACCGGGGAGCAGTACTTC.

This rearrangement joins TRBV9 to TRBJ1-1; D gene ambiguous. The CDR3 totals 14 residues. Trimming took 0 bases from V and 1 from J, leaving 7 bases between them. CDR1 is SGDLS and CDR2 is YYNGEE in the germline V gene. CDR3 amino acids: CASSVEPENTEAFF. The DNA for the CDR3 is TGTGCCAGCAGCGTAGAGCCAGAGAACACTGAAGCTTTCTTT. Together with reference TRBV9 and TRBJ1-1, the CDR3 gives the full variable domain: DSGVTQTPKHLITATGQRVTLRCSPRSGDLSVYWYQQSLDQGLQFLIQYYNGEERAKGNILERFSAQQFPDLHSELNLSSLELGDSALYFCASSVEPENTEAFFGQGTRLTVV.

The chain links TRBV6-1 to TRBJ1-2; D may be TRBD1 (5 bases). The V end lost 3 bases, the J end lost 8 bases, and 13 bases lay between the germline ends. Germline V gene lookup returns CDR1 MNHNS and CDR2 SASEGT. This CDR3 is 13 amino acids long. As DNA, the CDR3 is TGTGCCAGCAGTGAGTGGCAGGGCGCAGGCTACACCTTC. Translation: CASSEWQGAGYTF.

The chain couples TRBV7-2 to TRBJ1-4; D unclear. Trimming took 6 bases from V and 5 from J, leaving 13 bases between them. Germline V gene sequence: CDR1 SGHTA, CDR2 FQGNSA. The CDR3 runs to 14 residues. CDR3 sequence reads: CASSRTEPNEKLFF. The DNA for the CDR3 is TGTGCCAGCAGTCGAACCGAGCCCAATGAAAAACTGTTTTTT.

This chain links TRBV30 with TRBJ2-2; D is undetermined. CDR1 and CDR2 (germline): GTSNPN, SVGIG (reference sequence). The length of the CDR3 is 16 residues. V gave up 3 bases and J gave up 4 bases, with 18 bases separating them. Here the CDR3 reads CAWRIRRILGTGELFF. The CDR3 DNA reads as TGTGCCTGGAGAATACGGCGGATATTGGGCACCGGGGAGCTGTTTTTT.

The rearrangement uses TRBV6-5 and TRBJ1-4; D is possibly TRBD1 (5 bases). This CDR3 has 14 amino acids. Trimming took off 5 bases at V and 8 bases at J, with 15 bases between the two ends. Germline CDR1 and CDR2: MNHEY and SVGAGI. The CDR3 is CASSLGTGNEKLFF. The CDR3 nucleotides read TGTGCCAGCAGTCTGGGGACCGGGAACGAAAAACTGTTTTTT.

The CDR3 sequence is CASSLAGGPYGYTF. Here the CDR3 DNA reads TGCGCCAGCAGCTTGGCCGGGGGGCCCTATGGCTACACCTTC. V is TRBV5-1 and J is TRBJ1-2; possible D gene TRBD1, 6 bases. The CDR3 has 14 residues. CDR1 and CDR2 (germline): SGHRS, YFSETQ. The V gene lost 0 bases and the J gene lost 4 bases, with 10 bases spanning the gap.

The chain uses TRBV28 and TRBJ1-2, with 7 bases lining up with TRBD1. Germline values: CDR1 MDHEN, CDR2 SYDVKM. This CDR3 is 14 amino acids long. Trimming at V came to 10 bases and at J to 2 bases, leaving 10 bases not matched to a gene. The CDR3 loop reads CATPARDRNYGYTF. CDR3 nucleotides: TGTGCCACCCCCGCCCGGGACAGAAACTATGGCTACACCTTC.

The rearrangement uses TRBV5-1 and TRBJ2-3, with 10 positions matching TRBD2. The CDR3 contains 16 residues. Germline CDR1 is SGHRS and CDR2 is YFSETQ. The trim removed 4 bases at V and 4 bases at J, leaving 9 bases unmatched. CDR3 nucleotides: TGCGCCAGCAGCCTCTTAGCGGGGGGAGAGCCAGATACGCAGTATTTT. It codes for CASSLLAGGEPDTQYF.

The J gene is TRBJ1-1, the V gene TRBV28, with 7 bases lining up with TRBD1. Germline CDR1 is MDHEN and CDR2 is SYDVKM. The CDR3 has 13 amino acids. With V trimmed by 7 bases and J by 5 bases, 7 bases remained unmatched. The CDR3 here is CASNRQGGTEAFF. In DNA, the CDR3 is TGTGCCAGCAACCGTCAGGGGGGGACTGAAGCTTTCTTT.

The rearrangement links TRBV2 to TRBJ2-7, with 7 nucleotides matching TRBD2. CDR3 length: 14 amino acids. V gave up 1 base and J gave up 5 bases; unmatched junction bases: 5. CDR1 is SNHLY and CDR2 is FYNNEI in the germline V gene. In DNA form, the CDR3 reads TGTGCCAGCAGTGAAGGGCGGGGGATGGACGAGCAGTACTTC. Protein product: CASSEGRGMDEQYF.